Below are 26 T cell receptor beta chains sequenced from a single sample in a study of OX40 agonist ivuxolimab in advanced cancers. The protocol was immunoSEQ multiplex PCR, while the TCRdb copy is restricted to in-frame clones and leaves out a portion. Among 40,000 to 45,000 clones listed, 75% to 90% were seen once. The sample here was CD4+ or CD8+ T cells sorted from blood, taken in a trial of the OX40 agonist ivuxolimab. These receptors all stem from an adult with an advanced solid tumor such as melanoma, head and neck, liver or kidney cancer.

The V and J genes are TRBV14 and TRBJ2-4, with a weak D call TRBD2 (7 bases). The germline gives CDR1 SGHDN, CDR2 FVKESK. With 0 bases removed from V and 3 bases from J, the gap between germline ends came to 18 bases. This CDR3 comprises 18 residues. CDR3 nucleotides: TGTGCCAGCAGCCAAGATCTAGGGGGAGGGCCAAGCAAAAACATTCAGTACTTC. Translation: CASSQDLGGGPSKNIQYF.

V is TRBV27 and J is TRBJ2-2, with D unresolved. Germline V lookup: CDR1 MNHEY, CDR2 SMNVEV (reference sequence). This CDR3 spans 14 amino acids. Trimming took off 2 bases at V and 2 bases at J, with 6 bases between the two ends. CDR3 nucleotide sequence: TGTGCCAGCAGTTTAGGAGAAAACACCGGGGAGCTGTTTTTT. The encoded protein is CASSLGENTGELFF.

The CDR3 reads CATKKQGAYEQYF. Here the CDR3 DNA reads TGTGCCACCAAGAAGCAGGGGGCGTACGAGCAGTACTTC. V is TRBV15 and J is TRBJ2-7; TRBD1 matches 8 bases. Looked up from germline, CDR1 is LNHNV and CDR2 is YYDKDF (reference sequence). Losses at the gene ends were 7 bases for V and 4 bases for J; bases not matched to a gene: 6. The CDR3 covers 13 residues.

The chain recombines TRBV28 with TRBJ2-1; tentative D call: TRBD2 (5 bases). Trimming left V 7 bases short and J 5 bases short, with 15 bases between. CDR3 length: 14 residues. Germline V gene data show CDR1 as MDHEN and CDR2 as SYDVKM. CDR3 sequence: CASTLVMRDNEQFF. The CDR3 DNA reads as TGTGCCAGCACCCTTGTCATGCGGGACAATGAGCAGTTCTTC.

The chain has TRBV14 and TRBJ2-1; the match to TRBD2 covers 15 bases. CDR1 SGHDN and CDR2 FVKESK come from the germline V gene. Trimming at V came to 0 bases and at J to 9 bases, leaving 9 bases not matched to a gene. The CDR3 has 18 residues. The chain's CDR3 is CASSQEGGLAGGPCEQFF. The CDR3 DNA is TGTGCCAGCAGCCAAGAAGGAGGACTAGCGGGAGGGCCGTGTGAGCAGTTCTTC.

A single count supports this clone. This chain connects TRBV9 to TRBJ2-5; 7 nucleotides line up with TRBD2. The CDR3 is 15 amino acids. J was trimmed by 4 bases and V by 0 bases; bases with no gene match: 6. CDR1 and CDR2 (germline): SGDLS, YYNGEE. CDR3 nucleotides: TGTGCCAGCAGCGTAGCGGGCGGGAGTAGAGAGACCCAGTACTTC. It yields the protein CASSVAGGSRETQYF.

The V call is TRBV5-6, the J call TRBJ2-6; D unclear. The germline V and J ends were trimmed by 2 bases and 0 bases, with 6 bases remaining between them. Germline CDR1 SGHDT, CDR2 YYEEEE. The CDR3 is made up of 15 amino acids. The CDR3 reads CASSFRGSGANVLTF. CDR3 bases: TGTGCCAGCAGCTTTCGCGGCTCTGGGGCCAACGTCCTGACTTTC. Variable domain in full (rest from reference TRBV5-6 and TRBJ2-6): DAGVTQSPTHLIKTRGQQVTLRCSPKSGHDTVSWYQQALGQGPQFIFQYYEEEERQRGNFPDRFSGHQFPNYSSELNVNALLLGDSALYLCASSFRGSGANVLTFGAGSRLTVL.

This clone showed up just a few times. The rearrangement uses TRBV5-1 and TRBJ2-7; 9 bases align to TRBD2. This CDR3 is built from 15 residues. J gave up 2 bases and V 0 bases, and 3 bases lay outside the gene matches. Germline CDR1 is SGHRS and CDR2 is YFSETQ. The CDR3, as DNA: TGCGCCAGCAGCTTGGCGGTAGCGGGAGCCTACGAGCAGTACTTC. Protein: CASSLAVAGAYEQYF.

The J gene is TRBJ1-1, the V gene TRBV11-2, with TRBD1 identical over 7 bases. Germline trimming cut 0 bases from V and 6 bases from J; bases unmatched to any gene: 7. This CDR3 contains 15 residues. Germline CDR1 and CDR2: SGHAT and FQNNGV. CDR3 region: CASSLEQGRFAEAFF. CDR3 in DNA: TGTGCCAGCAGCTTAGAACAGGGGAGGTTCGCTGAAGCTTTCTTT.

This rearrangement joins TRBV5-6 to TRBJ2-1; 10 bases are a match to TRBD2. After removal of 4 bases from V and 4 bases from J, the junction contained 11 bases not matched to a gene. CDR1 and CDR2 (germline): SGHDT, YYEEEE. The CDR3 totals 17 residues. CDR3 nucleotides: TGTGCCAGCAGCCAGATTACCTTAGCGGGAGGTTACAATGAGCAGTTCTTC. The encoded protein is CASSQITLAGGYNEQFF.

This sequence joins TRBV5-4 and TRBJ2-7; D call uncertain. CDR1 is SGHNT and CDR2 is YYREEE in the germline V gene (reference sequence). V gave up 5 bases and J gave up 0 bases, with 18 bases separating them. This CDR3 is 16 amino acids long. The DNA for the CDR3 is TGTGCCAGCAGGGCCTTTGGCGGCCAAAGCTCCTACGAGCAGTACTTC. It translates to CASRAFGGQSSYEQYF.

The rearrangement uses TRBV2 and TRBJ1-6; a possible D gene is TRBD1 (5 bases). The CDR3 has 12 residues. V lost 7 bases to trimming and J lost 8 bases, with 9 bases between them. Germline assignment: CDR1 SNHLY and CDR2 FYNNEI. The CDR3 DNA is TGTGCCAGCACCGACAGTTATTCACCCCTCCACTTT. The encoded protein is CASTDSYSPLHF.

The chain recombines TRBV10-3 with TRBJ1-5; D ambiguous. V was clipped by 7 bases and J by 0 bases, with 7 bases between them. There are 13 residues in the CDR3. Germline CDR1 reads ENHRY; CDR2 reads SYGVKD. The CDR3 region has the DNA TGTGCCATCAACAGTTATAGCAATCAGCCCCAGCATTTT. Translation gives CAINSYSNQPQHF.

The chain combines TRBV20-1 with TRBJ1-2; D is unclear. The V end lost 5 bases, the J end lost 3 bases, and 7 bases lay between the germline ends. Germline V gene data show CDR1 as DFQATT and CDR2 as SNEGSKA (reference sequence). The CDR3 is 11 residues long. CDR3 sequence reads: CSAPPDYGYTF. As DNA, the CDR3 is TGCAGTGCTCCCCCTGACTATGGCTACACCTTC.

The chain links TRBV5-1 to TRBJ2-5; TRBD2 aligns across 14 bases. The CDR3 has 17 amino acids. J gave up 5 bases and V 6 bases, and 12 bases lay outside the gene matches. Germline lookup yields CDR1 SGHRS and CDR2 YFSETQ. The CDR3 reads CASNELGLAGGRETQYF. As DNA, the CDR3 is TGCGCCAGCAACGAACTAGGACTAGCGGGAGGACGCGAGACCCAGTACTTC.

The chain employs TRBV30 and TRBJ2-5, with 13 bases aligning to TRBD2. Germline CDR1 is GTSNPN and CDR2 is SVGIG (reference sequence). The CDR3 spans 16 residues. With V trimmed by 0 bases and J by 1 base, 2 bases remained unmatched. The CDR3 here is CAWSVGLAGVQETQYF. The CDR3 nucleotides are TGTGCCTGGAGTGTCGGACTAGCGGGAGTCCAAGAGACCCAGTACTTC.

V is TRBV28 and J is TRBJ2-3; 7 positions agree with TRBD1. V shed 7 bases, J shed 2 bases, and the junction held 3 bases outside the gene matches. The germline CDR1 and CDR2 sequences are MDHEN and SYDVKM. The CDR3 covers 13 residues. The CDR3: CASMGQYTDTQYF. For the CDR3, the DNA is TGTGCCAGCATGGGACAGTACACAGATACGCAGTATTTT.

CDR3 nucleotide sequence: TGTGCCAGCGGACGGGCCAGGAACACTGAAGCTTTCTTT. Encoded protein: CASGRARNTEAFF. V is TRBV2 and J is TRBJ1-1, with no clear D. CDR3 length: 13 residues. Germline V gives CDR1 SNHLY, CDR2 FYNNEI. The V gene lost 8 bases and the J gene lost 1 base, with 11 bases spanning the gap.

The rearrangement joins TRBV6-5 to TRBJ2-3, with unresolved D. The CDR3 extends over 13 amino acids. V was pared by 6 bases and J by 1 base, with 8 bases between. Germline V gene lookup returns CDR1 MNHEY and CDR2 SVGAGI. Here the CDR3 reads CASSSRGTDTQYF. CDR3 nucleotides: TGTGCCAGCAGCTCTAGGGGCACAGATACGCAGTATTTT.

The chain couples TRBV7-3 to TRBJ1-1; D is unresolved. CDR1 and CDR2 from the germline V gene are SGHTA and FQGTGA. V was shortened by 1 base and J by 3 bases, with 12 bases between the two germline ends. The CDR3 loop spans 15 amino acids. As DNA, the CDR3 is TGTGCCAGCAGCTTAAGAGGTCAGTGGGACACTGAAGCTTTCTTT. Translating gives CASSLRGQWDTEAFF.

This sequence joins TRBV19 and TRBJ2-2; D possibly uses TRBD1 or TRBD2 (5 bases each). The CDR3 extends over 15 amino acids. CDR1 and CDR2 (germline): LNHDA, SQIVND (reference sequence). V lost 6 bases and J lost 4, with 15 bases in between. The DNA for the CDR3 is TGTGCCAGTAGCTCCCGGGACGGACCCACCGGGGAGCTGTTTTTT. Translation: CASSSRDGPTGELFF.

The gene calls are TRBV28 and TRBJ1-2; TRBD1 agrees at 7 bases. Trimming cost V 4 bases and J 4 bases; bases outside gene matches: 9. Looked up from germline, CDR1 is MDHEN and CDR2 is SYDVKM. The CDR3 length is 15 residues. The CDR3 loop reads CASSYPTGSPYGYTF. The DNA of the CDR3 is TGTGCCAGCAGTTACCCGACAGGGAGCCCCTATGGCTACACCTTC.

The CDR3 spells CASSLDRSLSGYTF. The CDR3 nucleotides read TGTGCCAGCAGTTTGGACAGGTCCTTGAGTGGCTACACCTTC. The chain couples TRBV2 to TRBJ1-2, with TRBD1 matching 7 bases. There are 14 residues in the CDR3. The germline V gene has CDR1 SNHLY and CDR2 FYNNEI. Germline trimming cut 5 bases from V and 7 bases from J; bases unmatched to any gene: 10.

The V call is TRBV5-1, the J call TRBJ1-4; 8 bases are shared with TRBD1. This CDR3 region has 15 residues. In germline, CDR1 is SGHRS, CDR2 YFSETQ. With 0 bases clipped from V and 5 bases from J, the junction kept 3 bases outside the gene matches. CDR3 DNA: TGCGCCAGCAGCTTGGTTCCAGGGGGCAATGAAAAACTGTTTTTT. It translates to CASSLVPGGNEKLFF. Using reference TRBV5-1 and TRBJ1-4 for the parts outside the CDR3, the full variable domain is KAGVTQTPRYLIKTRGQQVTLSCSPISGHRSVSWYQQTPGQGLQFLFEYFSETQRNKGNFPGRFSGRQFSNSRSEMNVSTLELGDSALYLCASSLVPGGNEKLFFGSGTQLSVL.

V gene TRBV18 combines with J gene TRBJ2-3; no firm D call. V dropped 5 bases and J dropped 2 bases, with 5 bases sitting between them. The CDR3 contains 12 residues. Per germline, CDR1 KGHSH and CDR2 LQKENI. Written as DNA, the CDR3 is TGTGCCAGCTCATTTCTCACAGATACGCAGTATTTT. Its translation is CASSFLTDTQYF.

This sequence joins TRBV4-1 and TRBJ2-3; a weak D match, TRBD2 (6 bases). The CDR3 is 13 residues long. Germline V gene data show CDR1 as MGHRA and CDR2 as YSYEKL. V lost 6 bases and J lost 2, with 9 bases in between. The CDR3 DNA is TGCGCCAGCAGTTTAGCGGTCACAGATACGCAGTATTTT. It encodes CASSLAVTDTQYF.